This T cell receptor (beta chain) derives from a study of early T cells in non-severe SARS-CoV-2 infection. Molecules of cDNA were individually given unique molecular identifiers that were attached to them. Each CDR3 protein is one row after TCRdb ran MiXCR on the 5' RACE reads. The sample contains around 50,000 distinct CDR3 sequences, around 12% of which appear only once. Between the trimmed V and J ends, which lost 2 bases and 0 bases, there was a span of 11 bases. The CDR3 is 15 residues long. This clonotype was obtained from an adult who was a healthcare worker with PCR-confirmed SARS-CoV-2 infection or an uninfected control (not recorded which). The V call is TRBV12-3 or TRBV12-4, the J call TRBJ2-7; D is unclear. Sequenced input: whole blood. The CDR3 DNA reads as TGTGCCAGCAGTTTACAAGCAGTAGCCTCCTACGAGCAGTACTTC. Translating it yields CASSLQAVASYEQYF.